The 13 T cell receptor beta chains below were found in one sample sequenced in a study of response to subunit inactivated influenza vaccine (dated by TCRdb to 2016 to 2019). The time point label here, explained by the study, means: 45 days after influenza vaccine administration. Library generation was performed with RT-PCR. The sequencer was an Illumina HiSeq 2500. TCRdb trimmed the raw reads at Q25, called clones with MiXCR and kept productive beta chains. Rows with one shared CDR3 protein collapse into an entry with the most common genes and DNA. This sample is represented by about 480,000 distinct CDR3 sequences; approximately 9.9% of them were singletons. Approximately 12% of the sample goes to the ten largest clones. The sample here was PBMCs from blood, taken about 40 days after vaccination. These receptors were collected from a man between 50 and 59 years old who received an inactivated influenza vaccine. Donor details come from another sample of the same person, matched by shared clones.

This clonotype was recorded at least ten times. The chain links TRBV12-3 or TRBV12-4 to TRBJ1-1; D might be TRBD1 (5 bases). CDR3 length: 14 residues. V lost 4 bases to trimming and J lost 1 base, with 10 bases between them. The CDR3 loop is CASSSAGGNTEAFF. The CDR3 bases are TGTGCCAGCAGTTCGGCCGGGGGGAACACTGAAGCTTTCTTT.

V usage is TRBV6-1 and J usage is TRBJ1-2; the D is unclear. This CDR3 spans 13 amino acids. From germline, CDR1 is MNHNS and CDR2 SASEGT. Trimming left V 7 bases short and J 0 bases short, with 9 bases between. CDR3 bases: TGTGCCAGCACCCCGGCAGCTAACTATGGCTACACCTTC. Protein: CASTPAANYGYTF.

About this clonotype: A much more abundant neighbour one base away suggests this may be a read error. The gene calls are TRBV7-3 and TRBJ2-2; the match to TRBD2 covers 9 bases. CDR3 size: 13 residues. Germline V lookup: CDR1 SGHTA, CDR2 FQGTGA. DNA of the CDR3: TGTACCAGCAGCGGGGGGCCCACCGGGGAGCTGTTTTTT. Translating gives CTSSGGPTGELFF.

V gene TRBV4-3 combines with J gene TRBJ2-1; 11 nucleotides line up with TRBD2. The CDR3 has 20 residues. The V segment lost 0 bases and the J segment 8 bases; nucleotides outside the gene matches: 18. Germline V lookup: CDR1 LGHNA, CDR2 YSLEER. The CDR3 nucleotides are TGCGCCAGCAGCCAAGATCGACTAGCGGGAAAGGGCCTTCGATTCGATGAGCAGTTCTTC. This codes for CASSQDRLAGKGLRFDEQFF.

In this sample, this clonotype turned up a few times. The rearrangement joins TRBV7-9 to TRBJ2-1, with 10 bases fitting TRBD2. This CDR3 comprises 17 residues. V lost 5 bases to trimming and J lost 4 bases; unmatched junction nucleotides: 11. Looked up from germline, CDR1 is SEHNR and CDR2 is FQNEAQ (reference sequence). The CDR3 DNA sequence: TGTGCCAGCAGCAATCTAGCGGGAGAAGCGATTTACAATGAGCAGTTCTTC. This encodes CASSNLAGEAIYNEQFF.

This clonotype showed up many times. J is TRBJ1-2 and V is TRBV10-3, with 7 bases that match TRBD1. From germline, CDR1 is ENHRY and CDR2 SYGVKD. The CDR3 runs 13 residues. V dropped 6 bases and J dropped 6; count of bases not matched to a gene: 7. CDR3: CAIRDRDPDGYTF. For the CDR3, the DNA is TGTGCCATCAGAGACAGGGACCCTGATGGCTACACCTTC.

This clonotype showed up just a few times. The rearrangement uses TRBV5-6 and TRBJ1-2; unclear D gene. Deletions cut 4 bases from V and 4 bases from J, with 20 bases between. From germline, CDR1 is SGHDT and CDR2 YYEEEE. This CDR3 region has 16 residues. The CDR3 coding sequence is TGTGCCAGCAGCGTCGCCGGGGTCCAAAATCTCTATGGCTACACCTTC. Its translation is CASSVAGVQNLYGYTF.

The genes are TRBV18 and TRBJ2-5; 11 bases are shared with TRBD1. CDR1 and CDR2 (germline): KGHSH, LQKENI. CDR3 length: 17 residues. V was pared by 4 bases and J by 5 bases, with 12 bases of the junction left unmatched. For the CDR3, the DNA is TGTGCCAGCTCACTTCCCGTGGGACAGGGGGTCTCGGAGACCCAGTACTTC. The encoded protein is CASSLPVGQGVSETQYF.

In its sample, this clonotype was seen a few times. The V call is TRBV5-1, the J call TRBJ2-2; D may match TRBD1 or TRBD2 (5 bases each). The V end lost 1 base, the J end lost 6 bases, and 7 bases lay between the germline ends. CDR1 and CDR2 from the germline V gene are SGHRS and YFSETQ. CDR3 length equals 13 residues. CDR3 nucleotides: TGCGCCAGCAGCTTGCCGGGACCCGGGGAGCTGTTTTTT. Its translation is CASSLPGPGELFF.

This clonotype was counted many times. This chain connects TRBV24-1 to TRBJ2-2, with D possibly matching TRBD2 (6 bases). The V gene's germline CDR1 is KGHDR and CDR2 SFDVKD. This CDR3 is built from 13 residues. Trimming took 5 bases from V and 5 from J, leaving 8 bases between them. CDR3 region: CATSVEGTGELFF. CDR3 in DNA: TGTGCCACCAGTGTGGAGGGGACCGGGGAGCTGTTTTTT.

This clonotype was seen a handful of times. The CDR3 here is CASSLEGRGRNTEAFF. The CDR3 nucleotides read TGCGCCAGCAGCTTGGAGGGCAGGGGGCGAAACACTGAAGCTTTCTTT. The chain links TRBV5-1 to TRBJ1-1; TRBD1 agrees at 8 bases. The J segment lost 2 bases and the V segment lost 0 bases, leaving 6 bases of the junction unmatched. This CDR3 contains 16 residues. Germline assignment: CDR1 SGHRS and CDR2 YFSETQ.

There are many counts of this clonotype. The V gene is TRBV7-2, the J gene TRBJ2-1; D is ambiguous. The V end was cut by 1 base, the J end by 7 bases, with 8 bases between. The CDR3 totals 13 residues. Germline V gives CDR1 SGHTA, CDR2 FQGNSA. CDR3 sequence reads: CASSLVVSNEQFF. CDR3 coding DNA: TGTGCCAGCAGCTTAGTAGTTTCGAATGAGCAGTTCTTC.

This chain joins TRBV7-9 and TRBJ2-7, with 8 bases lining up with TRBD2. The CDR3 runs 17 residues. Germline values: CDR1 SEHNR, CDR2 FQNEAQ (reference sequence). V shed 8 bases and J 3 bases; nucleotides not matched to a gene: 18. The CDR3 here is CASGRGVAGSRHYEQYF. CDR3 sequence (DNA): TGTGCCAGCGGCCGGGGGGTAGCGGGGAGCCGACACTACGAGCAGTACTTC.